This T cell receptor beta chain was recorded in a study of regulatory T cells in long-lasting Graves disease. Sample time point: newly diagnosed GD, antithyroid drugs for less than 3 months. Researchers made the TCR library from RNA that was extracted from PBMCs. Trimming left V 1 base short and J 7 bases short, with 13 bases between. CDR1 MGHRA and CDR2 YSYEKL come from the germline V gene. The CDR3 contains 15 residues. This clonotype appeared a few times. According to the study, TCR beta libraries were built with iRepertoire HTBI primers and CDR3-region Arm-PCR. TCRdb processed the multiplex PCR reads anew with MiXCR; each CDR3 protein has one entry. The sample consists of over 450,000 distinct CDR3 sequences, 12% of them appearing once. Separately, the same data were catalogued under a study of T cells in Graves' hyperthyroidism and ophthalmopathy. As that report states: Blood shared most expanded thyroid clonotypes above 0.001.

The chain combines TRBV4-1 with TRBJ1-4, with a tentative D call TRBD1 (6 bases). This receptor was obtained from a woman in her thirties with Graves disease. The starting material was peripheral blood mononuclear cells (PBMCs), obtained at new diagnosis, from a patient treated with antithyroid drugs. Here the CDR3 reads CASSQVTGIGEKLFF. The DNA of the CDR3 is TGCGCCAGCAGCCAAGTAACAGGGATTGGTGAAAAACTGTTTTTT.